These 21 T cell receptor beta chains were sequenced from one sample in a study of a mutant IDH1 vaccine in newly diagnosed glioma. Some clones are missing from TCRdb's copy, which holds only in-frame ones; the method was immunoSEQ multiplex PCR. The sample comprises roughly 86,000 clones, roughly 90% of which are singletons, and 0.77% rests with the top ten. As to time point: week 47, end of study. One vaccine dose held 300 ug of mutant IDH1 20-mer peptide and came with topical imiquimod. Their antigen targets remain unknown. Specimen: PBMCs, collected from a glioma patient whose treatment included an IDH1 peptide vaccine. These receptors were taken from a woman aged 45-65 years with glioma.

The chain has TRBV5-5 and TRBJ1-1, with unresolved D. CDR1 and CDR2 from the germline V gene are SGHKS and YYEKEE (reference sequence). V shed 1 base and J shed 0 bases, with 10 bases lying between them. The CDR3 length is 15 residues. The CDR3 DNA follows: TGTGCCAGCAGCTTGAGCCACTTCATGAACACTGAAGCTTTCTTT. Encoded protein: CASSLSHFMNTEAFF.

The chain couples TRBV27 to TRBJ1-2; D is possibly TRBD1 (5 bases). Trimming stripped 5 bases from V and 8 bases from J, with 21 bases between. Germline V gives CDR1 MNHEY, CDR2 SMNVEV (reference sequence). The CDR3 is 15 amino acids. CDR3 nucleotides: TGTGCCAGCAGTCCCTTGTGGCGGGGACGCTACGGCTACACCTTC. It specifies CASSPLWRGRYGYTF.

The count of this clone is one. The chain employs TRBV29-1 and TRBJ1-2; 7 nucleotides line up with TRBD1. Germline trimming cut 2 bases from V and 4 bases from J; bases unmatched to any gene: 1. CDR1 and CDR2 from the germline V gene are SQVTM and ANQGSEA. The CDR3 has 12 amino acids. This CDR3 is CSVENRGYGYTF. The CDR3 DNA is TGCAGCGTTGAAAACAGGGGCTATGGCTACACCTTC. The whole variable domain, filled in from reference TRBV29-1 and TRBJ1-2, reads SAVISQKPSRDICQRGTSLTIQCQVDSQVTMMFWYRQQPGQSLTLIATANQGSEATYESGFVIDKFPISRPNLTFSTLTVSNMSPEDSSIYLCSVENRGYGYTFGSGTRLTVV.

The rearrangement uses TRBV5-4 and TRBJ1-1, with D tentatively TRBD1 (5 bases). Germline lookup yields CDR1 SGHNT and CDR2 YYREEE (reference sequence). V gave up 2 bases and J gave up 5 bases, with 16 bases separating them. This CDR3 region has 15 residues. This CDR3 is CASSFGGPKGTEAFF. The CDR3 DNA follows: TGTGCCAGCAGCTTCGGTGGACCTAAGGGGACTGAAGCTTTCTTT.

This rearrangement joins TRBV10-3 to TRBJ1-1; no clear D gene. The V and J ends lost 8 bases and 1 base respectively, with 5 bases between them. The CDR3 is made up of 11 amino acids. Looked up from germline, CDR1 is ENHRY and CDR2 is SYGVKD. The CDR3 DNA is TGTGCCATCCAGGAGAACACTGAAGCTTTCTTT. This encodes CAIQENTEAFF.

The rearrangement joins TRBV6-6 to TRBJ2-7; D unresolved. Deletions cut 3 bases from V and 6 bases from J, with 9 bases between. CDR3 size: 12 residues. CDR1 is MNHNY, CDR2 SVGAGI, per germline (reference sequence). This CDR3 is CASSYEGREQYF. The CDR3 DNA reads TGTGCCAGCAGTTATGAAGGGCGCGAGCAGTACTTC.

The chain has TRBV10-3 and TRBJ2-7; 7 bases match TRBD1. The germline V gene has CDR1 ENHRY and CDR2 SYGVKD. The CDR3 spans 13 residues. Trimming removed 7 bases from V and 4 bases from J; junction bases left unmatched: 7. In nucleotides, the CDR3 is TGTGCCATCACGTTCGGCAGGGGGTACGAGCAGTACTTC. It is translated as CAITFGRGYEQYF.

V gene TRBV10-3 combines with J gene TRBJ2-5, with TRBD1 matching 9 bases. Germline-derived CDR1 and CDR2 are ENHRY and SYGVKD. J gave up 3 bases and V 7 bases, and 15 bases lay outside the gene matches. The CDR3 consists of 17 residues. The CDR3 loop is CAITQMPPGQGKETQYF. CDR3 in DNA: TGTGCCATCACACAAATGCCTCCGGGACAGGGAAAAGAGACCCAGTACTTC.

The V gene is TRBV5-4, the J gene TRBJ1-2; possible D gene TRBD1, 6 bases. Germline V lookup: CDR1 SGHNT, CDR2 YYREEE (reference sequence). V was clipped by 1 base and J by 5 bases, with 12 bases between them. This CDR3 is built from 14 residues. The DNA for the CDR3 is TGTGCCAGCAGCTTGTTGCGGGGGGCGTATGGCTACACCTTC. Translation: CASSLLRGAYGYTF.

This clone was observed a single time. The rearrangement uses TRBV4-1 and TRBJ2-3; 11 bases align to TRBD2. This CDR3 is built from 16 residues. The trim removed 4 bases at V and 2 bases at J, leaving 5 bases unmatched. From germline, CDR1 is MGHRA and CDR2 YSYEKL. CDR3 region: CASSPLAGGFTDTQYF. The CDR3 region has the DNA TGCGCCAGCAGCCCTTTAGCGGGAGGGTTCACAGATACGCAGTATTTT.

The genes are TRBV7-8 and TRBJ2-7; D is ambiguous. Germline CDR1 SGHVS, CDR2 FQNEAQ. V was cut by 7 bases and J by 0 bases, with 7 bases left in between. This CDR3 region has 12 residues. CDR3 in DNA: TGTGCCAGCACCTCGACCTCCTACGAGCAGTACTTC. It codes for CASTSTSYEQYF. Together with reference TRBV7-8 and TRBJ2-7, the CDR3 gives the full variable domain: GAGVSQSPRYKVAKRGQDVALRCDPISGHVSLFWYQQALGQGPEFLTYFQNEAQLDKSGLPSDRFFAERPEGSVSTLKIQRTQQEDSAVYLCASTSTSYEQYFGPGTRLTVT.

This clone was observed a few times. The chain joins TRBV5-6 to TRBJ2-7, with D possibly being TRBD2 (7 bases). This CDR3 comprises 15 residues. Trimming took 2 bases from V and 5 from J, leaving 17 bases between them. Germline-derived CDR1 and CDR2 are SGHDT and YYEEEE. The CDR3 is CASSFRGGGSDEQYF. CDR3 nucleotide sequence: TGTGCCAGCAGCTTCAGGGGAGGGGGGTCCGACGAGCAGTACTTC.

This clone has only one observation. V usage is TRBV7-9 and J usage is TRBJ2-7, with 9 bases fitting TRBD1. The germline V gene has CDR1 SEHNR and CDR2 FQNEAQ (reference sequence). Unmatched junction bases numbered 6, after V lost 4 bases and J lost 2 bases. The CDR3 contains 15 residues. DNA of the CDR3: TGTGCCAGCAGCTCCGACAGGGGGTTCGCCTACGAGCAGTACTTC. Translating it yields CASSSDRGFAYEQYF.

The chain combines TRBV9 with TRBJ1-4; TRBD1 matches 8 bases. The CDR3 is made up of 15 amino acids. Germline CDR1 and CDR2: SGDLS and YYNGEE. J was trimmed by 7 bases and V by 4 bases; bases with no gene match: 9. In DNA, the CDR3 is TGTGCCAGCAGCACCAGACAGGGGAGGGGTGAAAAACTGTTTTTT. Its translation is CASSTRQGRGEKLFF.

The chain recombines TRBV19 with TRBJ2-2, with 9 bases fitting TRBD2. Per the germline V gene, CDR1 is LNHDA and CDR2 is SQIVND (reference sequence). The J segment lost 8 bases and the V segment lost 3 bases, leaving 7 bases of the junction unmatched. CDR3 length: 15 residues. The CDR3 protein is CASSIPAGGRGELFF. CDR3 in DNA: TGTGCCAGTAGTATCCCAGCGGGAGGTCGGGGGGAGCTGTTTTTT. The variable domain in full, completed from reference TRBV19 and TRBJ2-2, reads DGGITQSPKYLFRKEGQNVTLSCEQNLNHDAMYWYRQDPGQGLRLIYYSQIVNDFQKGDIAEGYSVSREKKESFPLTVTSAQKNPTAFYLCASSIPAGGRGELFFGEGSRLTVL.

This chain joins TRBV10-3 and TRBJ1-5; 7 bases line up with TRBD1. Germline values: CDR1 ENHRY, CDR2 SYGVKD. This CDR3 spans 15 amino acids. The V gene end was trimmed by 2 bases and the J gene end by 2 bases; junction bases not matched to a gene: 3. CDR3 in amino acids: CAISELGTGNQPQHF. The CDR3 DNA follows: TGTGCCATCAGTGAGCTAGGGACAGGCAATCAGCCCCAGCATTTT.

V usage is TRBV5-1 and J usage is TRBJ1-1; TRBD1 matches at 8 bases. The junction had 7 bases not matched to a gene; V was cut back by 4 bases and J by 2 bases. CDR1 is SGHRS and CDR2 is YFSETQ in the germline V gene. There are 15 residues in the CDR3. The CDR3 reads CASSREGQVNTEAFF. DNA of the CDR3: TGCGCCAGCAGCCGGGAGGGACAGGTTAACACTGAAGCTTTCTTT. Filled out from reference TRBV5-1 and TRBJ1-1, the complete variable domain reads KAGVTQTPRYLIKTRGQQVTLSCSPISGHRSVSWYQQTPGQGLQFLFEYFSETQRNKGNFPGRFSGRQFSNSRSEMNVSTLELGDSALYLCASSREGQVNTEAFFGQGTRLTVV.

This sequence joins TRBV7-9 and TRBJ1-2, with 10 bases matching TRBD1. With V trimmed by 5 bases and J by 7 bases, 7 bases remained unmatched. The CDR3 is made up of 14 amino acids. CDR1 and CDR2 (germline): SEHNR, FQNEAQ (reference sequence). DNA for the CDR3: TGTGCCAGCAGCCCGGGACAGGGGAACGCTGGCTACACCTTC. The encoded protein is CASSPGQGNAGYTF.

The chain has TRBV15 and TRBJ2-5, with TRBD1 matching over 10 bases. The CDR3 totals 15 residues. The V gene end was trimmed by 8 bases and the J gene end by 5 bases; junction bases not matched to a gene: 11. Germline V gene lookup returns CDR1 LNHNV and CDR2 YYDKDF (reference sequence). CDR3 sequence reads: CATAADRGTWETQYF. The CDR3 coding sequence is TGTGCCACCGCGGCGGACAGGGGGACGTGGGAGACCCAGTACTTC.

This clone has just a few counts. V is TRBV19 and J is TRBJ1-1; no reliable D call. Trimming stripped 5 bases from V and 4 bases from J, with 14 bases between. Germline V CDR1 and CDR2: LNHDA, SQIVND (reference sequence). This CDR3 region has 14 residues. The CDR3 nucleotides read TGTGCCAGTAGTTCACAGCTGAGAATCACTGAAGCTTTCTTT. This encodes CASSSQLRITEAFF.

The rearrangement uses TRBV2 and TRBJ1-2; 7 bases fit TRBD1. Trimming removed 4 bases from V and 4 bases from J; junction bases left unmatched: 3. Germline V lookup: CDR1 SNHLY, CDR2 FYNNEI. This CDR3 spans 13 amino acids. CDR3 in amino acids: CASSGQGGYGYTF. The DNA of the CDR3 is TGTGCCAGCAGTGGACAGGGCGGCTATGGCTACACCTTC.